This TCR beta chain was observed in a study of Graves' ophthalmopathy and Graves' hyperthyroidism. Study context: The blood sample was drawn at first diagnosis and before any treatment. Study observations and caveats: This model predicted ophthalmopathy progression (sensitivity 70% to 71%, specificity around 72%). A classifier, a 13-signature model, separated ophthalmopathy from stable hyperthyroidism with 87.88% sensitivity and 75% to 82% specificity.

Amplification of TCR beta CDR3 regions used RNA transcripts. In the first round, RT-PCR was carried out with HTBI primers, and a multiplex PCR formed the second round. TCRdb re-derived calls from the multiplex PCR reads in MiXCR, one entry per CDR3 protein. The data show about 400,000 distinct CDR3 sequences, with around 16% seen just once and 1.5% to 2% held by the top ten. Diagnosis used clinical symptoms, serum thyroxine, TRAb, thyroid ultrasound and orbital computed tomography. The CDR3 length is 17 residues. From germline, CDR1 is SGHTA and CDR2 FQGNSA. Between the trimmed V and J ends, which lost 0 bases and 5 bases, there was a span of 19 bases. As for this clonotype: Antigen unknown.

The sequence was obtained from a woman aged 18-30 years with Graves' ophthalmopathy. The V call is TRBV7-2, the J call TRBJ1-2; D call uncertain. The sample consisted of peripheral blood. CDR3 residues: CASSLAYARTEAYGYTF. In DNA, the CDR3 is TGTGCCAGCAGCTTAGCCTATGCCCGGACGGAAGCTTATGGCTACACCTTC.